Presented here are 2 T cell receptor beta chains from one specimen sequenced in a study of shared clonotypes between healthy human individuals (dated by TCRdb to about 2020). The library was generated by the immunoSEQ multiplex PCR assay. TCRdb provides this immuneACCESS table in a form limited to in-frame rearrangements. Some clones are lacking; in checked studies, under half of them reflect an unresolved V gene, and why the rest are absent is not known. Within this sample are roughly 2.5 million clones, with just over 90% of them counted one time only. Of the sample, about 0.13% is held by the ten largest clones. The source material was naive CD4+ T cells sorted from blood. The cell subset or site label of this sample denotes: CD45RA+ positively selected. The receptors originated from a man aged 18 to 29 in good health.

This sequence joins TRBV5-1 and TRBJ2-3; D may be TRBD1 (5 bases). The V gene's germline CDR1 is SGHRS and CDR2 YFSETQ. This CDR3 spans 13 amino acids. The V gene lost 0 bases and the J gene lost 14 bases, with 16 bases spanning the gap. The CDR3 nucleotides read TGCGCCAGCAGCTTGGAGGGGCTTGAGGTCGGGTATTTT. Translation: CASSLEGLEVGYF.

The genes are TRBV7-9 and TRBJ1-2; perhaps TRBD1 as D (6 bases). The CDR3 totals 16 residues. Trimming cost V 1 base and J 8 bases, with 20 bases left between them. Germline V CDR1 and CDR2: SEHNR, FQNEAQ (reference sequence). The CDR3 loop reads CASSLVTTGGSGGYTF. DNA for the CDR3: TGTGCCAGCAGCTTAGTAACGACAGGTGGATCGGGAGGCTACACCTTC.